The T cell receptor (beta chain) under discussion was sequenced for a study of response to subunit inactivated influenza vaccine. Trimming stripped 3 bases from V and 6 bases from J, with 12 bases between. Looked up from germline, CDR1 is SQVTM and CDR2 is ANQGSEA. The CDR3 runs to 12 residues. TCRdb analysed the RT-PCR reads with MiXCR anew, one entry per CDR3 protein. The table lists 600,000 to 850,000 distinct CDR3 sequences, around 15% of them singletons. Findings and caveats of the study: That few new T cells are recruited by each seasonal influenza vaccination was the authors' suggestion.

This clonotype was seen more than once but under ten times. Its matching antigen is unknown. The clonotype originates from a man aged 45-60 years who received an inactivated influenza vaccine. The specimen was PBMCs from blood, collected roughly 15 days before vaccination. The V and J genes are TRBV29-1 and TRBJ2-7; maybe TRBD2 (6 bases). This CDR3 is CSVDSGAVEQYF. In nucleotides, the CDR3 is TGCAGCGTTGATTCGGGAGCTGTCGAGCAGTACTTC.